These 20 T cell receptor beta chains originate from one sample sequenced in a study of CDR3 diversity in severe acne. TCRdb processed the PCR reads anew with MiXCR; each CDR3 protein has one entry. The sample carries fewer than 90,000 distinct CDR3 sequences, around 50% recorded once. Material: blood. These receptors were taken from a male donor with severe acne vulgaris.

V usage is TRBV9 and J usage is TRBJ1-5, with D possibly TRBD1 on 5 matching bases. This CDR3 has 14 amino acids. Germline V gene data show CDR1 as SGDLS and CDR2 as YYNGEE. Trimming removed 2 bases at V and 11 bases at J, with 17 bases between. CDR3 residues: CASSVGRDQETQHF. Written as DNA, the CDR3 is TGTGCCAGCAGCGTCGGGCGGGACCAAGAGACCCAGCATTTT.

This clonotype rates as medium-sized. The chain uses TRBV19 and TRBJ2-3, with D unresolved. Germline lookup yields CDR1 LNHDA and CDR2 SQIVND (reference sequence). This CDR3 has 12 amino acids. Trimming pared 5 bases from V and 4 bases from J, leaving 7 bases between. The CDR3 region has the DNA TGTGCCAGTAGTGGGCTGCCAGATACGCAGTATTTT. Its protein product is CASSGLPDTQYF.

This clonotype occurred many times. CDR3 nucleotides: TGTGCCAGCTCAGTACAGTCCGACATGAACACTGAAGCTTTCTTT. Translation: CASSVQSDMNTEAFF. This chain joins TRBV18 and TRBJ1-1; D call uncertain. Germline assignment: CDR1 KGHSH and CDR2 LQKENI. This CDR3 contains 15 residues. V dropped 5 bases and J dropped 0 bases, with 13 bases sitting between them.

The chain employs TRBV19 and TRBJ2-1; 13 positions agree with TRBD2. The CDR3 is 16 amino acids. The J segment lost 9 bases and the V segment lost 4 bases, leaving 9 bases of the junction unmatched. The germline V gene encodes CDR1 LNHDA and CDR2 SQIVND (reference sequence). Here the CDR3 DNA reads TGTGCCAGTAGTAGGACTAGCGGGAGCTCGAACGGTGAGCAGTTCTTC. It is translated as CASSRTSGSSNGEQFF.

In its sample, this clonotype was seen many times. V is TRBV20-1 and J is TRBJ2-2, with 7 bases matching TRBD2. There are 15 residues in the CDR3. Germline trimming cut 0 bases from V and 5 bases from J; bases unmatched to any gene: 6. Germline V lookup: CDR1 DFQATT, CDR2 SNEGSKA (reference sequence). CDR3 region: CSARDPGLETGELFF. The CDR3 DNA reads TGCAGTGCTAGAGATCCCGGACTAGAGACCGGGGAGCTGTTTTTT.

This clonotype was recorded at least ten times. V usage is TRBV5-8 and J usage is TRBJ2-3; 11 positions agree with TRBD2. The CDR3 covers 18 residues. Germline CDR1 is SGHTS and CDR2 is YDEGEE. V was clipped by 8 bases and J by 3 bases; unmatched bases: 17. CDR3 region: CASMKLEWTSGPTDTQYF. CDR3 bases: TGTGCCAGTATGAAATTAGAATGGACTAGCGGGCCAACAGATACGCAGTATTTT.

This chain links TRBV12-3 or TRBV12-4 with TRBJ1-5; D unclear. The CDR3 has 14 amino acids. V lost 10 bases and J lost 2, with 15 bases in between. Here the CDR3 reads CATARGQGNQPQHF. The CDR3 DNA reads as TGTGCCACCGCAAGAGGGCAGGGCAATCAGCCCCAGCATTTT.

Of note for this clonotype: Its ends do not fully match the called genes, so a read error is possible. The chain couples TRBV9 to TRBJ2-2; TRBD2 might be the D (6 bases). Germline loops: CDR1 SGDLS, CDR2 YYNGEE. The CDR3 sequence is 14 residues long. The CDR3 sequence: CAGSLNGGTGELFF. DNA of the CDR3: TGTGCCGGCAGCTTGAATGGAGGGACCGGGGAGCTGTTTTTT.

The CDR3 coding sequence is TGCAGCGTTCAAGGGGGCCGTGACCAAGAGACCCAGTACTTC. Translated, it gives CSVQGGRDQETQYF. The V call is TRBV29-1, the J call TRBJ2-5; TRBD1 agrees at 7 bases. CDR1 is SQVTM, CDR2 ANQGSEA, per germline. This CDR3 contains 14 residues. Trimming removed 5 bases from V and 0 bases from J; junction bases left unmatched: 6.

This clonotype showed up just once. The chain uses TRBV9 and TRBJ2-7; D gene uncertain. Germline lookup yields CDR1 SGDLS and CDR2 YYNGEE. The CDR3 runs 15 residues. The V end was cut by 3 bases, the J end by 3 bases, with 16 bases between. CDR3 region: CASSGEEATFYEQYF. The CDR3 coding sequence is TGTGCCAGCAGCGGAGAAGAGGCCACCTTCTACGAGCAGTACTTC.

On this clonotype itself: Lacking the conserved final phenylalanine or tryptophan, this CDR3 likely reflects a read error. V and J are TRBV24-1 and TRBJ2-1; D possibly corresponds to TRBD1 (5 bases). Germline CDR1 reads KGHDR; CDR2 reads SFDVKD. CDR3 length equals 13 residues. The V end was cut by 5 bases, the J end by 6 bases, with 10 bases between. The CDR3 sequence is CATSVRQSNEQFL. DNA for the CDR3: TGTGCCACCAGTGTCCGACAGAGCAATGAGCAGTTCCTC.

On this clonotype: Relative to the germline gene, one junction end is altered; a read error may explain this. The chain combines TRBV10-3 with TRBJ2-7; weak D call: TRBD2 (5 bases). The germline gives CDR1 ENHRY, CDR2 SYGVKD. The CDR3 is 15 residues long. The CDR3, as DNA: TGTGCCATACAGTCCCTCGAGGGTAGCTCCTACGAGCAGCACTTC. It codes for CAIQSLEGSSYEQHF.

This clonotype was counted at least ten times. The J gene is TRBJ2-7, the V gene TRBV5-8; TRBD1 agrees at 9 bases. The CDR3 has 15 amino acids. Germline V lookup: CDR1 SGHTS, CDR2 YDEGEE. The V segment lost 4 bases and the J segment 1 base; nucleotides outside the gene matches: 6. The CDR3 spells CASSLDRGSSYEQYF. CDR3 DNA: TGTGCCAGCAGCCTGGACAGGGGAAGTTCCTACGAGCAGTACTTC.

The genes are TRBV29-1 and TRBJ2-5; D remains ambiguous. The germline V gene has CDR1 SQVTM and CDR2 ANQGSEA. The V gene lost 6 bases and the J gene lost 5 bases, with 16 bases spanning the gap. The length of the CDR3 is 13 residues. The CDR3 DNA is TGCAGCGTGGACCTAGAGGAACAGGAGACCCAGTACTTC. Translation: CSVDLEEQETQYF.

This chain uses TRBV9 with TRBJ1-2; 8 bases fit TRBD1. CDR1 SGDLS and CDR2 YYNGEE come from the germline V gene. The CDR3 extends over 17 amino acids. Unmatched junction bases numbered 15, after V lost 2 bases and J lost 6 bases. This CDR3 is CASSVQDRAQYGDGYTF. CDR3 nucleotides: TGTGCCAGCAGCGTCCAGGACAGGGCCCAGTATGGAGATGGCTACACCTTC.

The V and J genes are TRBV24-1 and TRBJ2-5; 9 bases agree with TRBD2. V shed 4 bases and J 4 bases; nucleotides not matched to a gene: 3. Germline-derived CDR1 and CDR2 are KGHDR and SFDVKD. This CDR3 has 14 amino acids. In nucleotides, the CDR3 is TGTGCCACCAGTGACGCGGGAGGGGGAGAGACCCAGTACTTC. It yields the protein CATSDAGGGETQYF.

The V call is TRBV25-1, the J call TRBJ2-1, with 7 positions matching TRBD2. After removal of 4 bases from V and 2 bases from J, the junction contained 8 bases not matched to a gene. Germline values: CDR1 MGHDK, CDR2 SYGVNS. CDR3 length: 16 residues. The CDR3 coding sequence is TGTGCCAGCAGTGCCCTTACTAGCGACACCTACAATGAGCAGTTCTTC. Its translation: CASSALTSDTYNEQFF.

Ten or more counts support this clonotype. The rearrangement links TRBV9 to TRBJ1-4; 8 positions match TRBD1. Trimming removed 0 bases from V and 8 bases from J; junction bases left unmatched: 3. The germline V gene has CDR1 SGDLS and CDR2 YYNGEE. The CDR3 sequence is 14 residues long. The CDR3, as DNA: TGTGCCAGCAGCGTAGGGACAGGGCAGGAAAAACTGTTTTTT. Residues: CASSVGTGQEKLFF.

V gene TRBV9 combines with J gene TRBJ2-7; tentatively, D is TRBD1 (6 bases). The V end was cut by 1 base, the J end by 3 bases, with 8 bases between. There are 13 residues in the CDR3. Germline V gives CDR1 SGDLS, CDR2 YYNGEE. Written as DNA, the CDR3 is TGTGCCAGCAGCGTACGGGACAACTACGAGCAGTACTTC. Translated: CASSVRDNYEQYF.

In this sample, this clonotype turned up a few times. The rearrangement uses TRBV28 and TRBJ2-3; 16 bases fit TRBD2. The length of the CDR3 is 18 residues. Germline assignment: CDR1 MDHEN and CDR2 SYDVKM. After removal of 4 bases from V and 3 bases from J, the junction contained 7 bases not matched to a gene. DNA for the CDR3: TGTGCCAGCAGTTCAGGGACTAGCGGGAGGGCCGCGACAGATACGCAGTATTTT. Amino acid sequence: CASSSGTSGRAATDTQYF.